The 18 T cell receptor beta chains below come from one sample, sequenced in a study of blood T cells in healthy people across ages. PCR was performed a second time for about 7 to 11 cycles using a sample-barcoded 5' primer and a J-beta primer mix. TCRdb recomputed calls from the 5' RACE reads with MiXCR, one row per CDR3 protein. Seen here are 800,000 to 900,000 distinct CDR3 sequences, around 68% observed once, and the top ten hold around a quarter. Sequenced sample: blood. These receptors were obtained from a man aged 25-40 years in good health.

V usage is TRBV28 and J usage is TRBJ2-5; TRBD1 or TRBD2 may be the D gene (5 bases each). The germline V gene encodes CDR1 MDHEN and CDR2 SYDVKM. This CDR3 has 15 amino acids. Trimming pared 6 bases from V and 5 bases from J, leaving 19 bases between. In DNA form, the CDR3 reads TGTGCCAGCAGGGAGGCCGTGACAGACCTTGAGACCCAGTACTTC. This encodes CASREAVTDLETQYF.

The CDR3 DNA sequence: TGTGCCACCACCCCGGGGGACAGGGGCTATGGCTACACCTTC. This gives the protein CATTPGDRGYGYTF. The rearrangement joins TRBV15 to TRBJ1-2; TRBD1 aligns across 10 bases. CDR1 is LNHNV and CDR2 is YYDKDF in the germline V gene (reference sequence). With V trimmed by 7 bases and J by 4 bases, 6 bases remained unmatched. The CDR3 is 14 amino acids.

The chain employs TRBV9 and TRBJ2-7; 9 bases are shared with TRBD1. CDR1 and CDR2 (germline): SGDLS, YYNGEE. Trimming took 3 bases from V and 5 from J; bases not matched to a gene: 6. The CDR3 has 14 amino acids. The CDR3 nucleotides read TGTGCCAGCAGCGGGGACAGGGAGCTTCACGAGCAGTACTTC. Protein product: CASSGDRELHEQYF. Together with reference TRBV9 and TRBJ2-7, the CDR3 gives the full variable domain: DSGVTQTPKHLITATGQRVTLRCSPRSGDLSVYWYQQSLDQGLQFLIQYYNGEERAKGNILERFSAQQFPDLHSELNLSSLELGDSALYFCASSGDRELHEQYFGPGTRLTVT.

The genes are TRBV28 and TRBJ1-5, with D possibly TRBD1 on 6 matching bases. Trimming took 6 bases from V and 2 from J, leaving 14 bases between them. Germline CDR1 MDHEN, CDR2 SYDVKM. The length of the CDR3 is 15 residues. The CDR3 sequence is CASSRATGCNQPQHF. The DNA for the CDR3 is TGTGCCAGCAGCCGCGCCACAGGGTGCAATCAGCCCCAGCATTTT.

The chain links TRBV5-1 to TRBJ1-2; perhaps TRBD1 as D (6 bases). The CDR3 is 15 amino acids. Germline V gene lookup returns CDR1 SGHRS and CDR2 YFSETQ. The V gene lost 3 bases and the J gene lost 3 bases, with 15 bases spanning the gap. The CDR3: CASSSTMQGYYGYTF. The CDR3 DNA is TGCGCCAGCAGCTCCACGATGCAGGGGTACTATGGCTACACCTTC.

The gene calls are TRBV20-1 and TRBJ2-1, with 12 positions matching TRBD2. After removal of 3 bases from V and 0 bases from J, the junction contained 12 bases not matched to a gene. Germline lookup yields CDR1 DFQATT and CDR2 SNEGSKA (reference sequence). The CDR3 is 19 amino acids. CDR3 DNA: TGCAGTGCTAGCTCTCAACTAGCGGGGGGACCTAGCTCCTACAATGAGCAGTTCTTC. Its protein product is CSASSQLAGGPSSYNEQFF.

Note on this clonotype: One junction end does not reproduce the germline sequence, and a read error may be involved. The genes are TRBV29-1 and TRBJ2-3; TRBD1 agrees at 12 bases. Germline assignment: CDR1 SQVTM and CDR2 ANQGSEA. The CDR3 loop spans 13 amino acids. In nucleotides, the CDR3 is TGCAGCGTCGGGACAGGGGGCTCAGATGCGCAGTATTTT. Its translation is CSVGTGGSDAQYF.

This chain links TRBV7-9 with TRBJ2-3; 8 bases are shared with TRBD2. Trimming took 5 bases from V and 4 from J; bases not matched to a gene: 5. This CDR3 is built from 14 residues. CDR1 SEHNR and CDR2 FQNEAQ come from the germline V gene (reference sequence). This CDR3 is CASSPGTRADTQYF. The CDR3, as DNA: TGTGCCAGCAGCCCGGGGACTAGGGCAGATACGCAGTATTTT.

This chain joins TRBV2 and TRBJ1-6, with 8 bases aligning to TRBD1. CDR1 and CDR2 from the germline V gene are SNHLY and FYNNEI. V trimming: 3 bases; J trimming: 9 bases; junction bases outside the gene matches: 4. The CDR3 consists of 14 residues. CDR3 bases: TGTGCCAGCAGTGATGGACAGGGATCTTCACCCCTCCACTTT. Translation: CASSDGQGSSPLHF.

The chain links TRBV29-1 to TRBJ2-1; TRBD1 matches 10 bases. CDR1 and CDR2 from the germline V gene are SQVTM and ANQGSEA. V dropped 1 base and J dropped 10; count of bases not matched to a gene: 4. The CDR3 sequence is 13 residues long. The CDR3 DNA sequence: TGCAGCGTTGAAGTGGTGGGACAGGGGGAGCAGTTCTTC. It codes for CSVEVVGQGEQFF.

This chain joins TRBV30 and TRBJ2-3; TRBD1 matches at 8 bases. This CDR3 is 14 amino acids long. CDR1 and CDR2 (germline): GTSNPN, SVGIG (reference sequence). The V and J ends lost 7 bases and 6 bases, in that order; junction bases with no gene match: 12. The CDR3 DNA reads TGTGCCTTTACCCGGACAGGGATTTCGGATACGCAGTATTTT. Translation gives CAFTRTGISDTQYF.

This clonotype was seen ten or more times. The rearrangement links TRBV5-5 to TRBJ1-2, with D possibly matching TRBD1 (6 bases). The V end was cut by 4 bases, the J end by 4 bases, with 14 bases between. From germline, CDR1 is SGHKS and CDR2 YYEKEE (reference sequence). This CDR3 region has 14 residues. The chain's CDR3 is CASSPGQKFYGYTF. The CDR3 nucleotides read TGTGCCAGCAGCCCCGGACAGAAATTCTATGGCTACACCTTC.

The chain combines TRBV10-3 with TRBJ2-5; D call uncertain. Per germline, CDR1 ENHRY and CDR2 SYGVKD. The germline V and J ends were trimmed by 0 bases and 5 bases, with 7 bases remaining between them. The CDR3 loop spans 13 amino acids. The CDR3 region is CAISESSFETQYF. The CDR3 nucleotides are TGTGCCATCAGTGAGTCCAGTTTTGAGACCCAGTACTTC.

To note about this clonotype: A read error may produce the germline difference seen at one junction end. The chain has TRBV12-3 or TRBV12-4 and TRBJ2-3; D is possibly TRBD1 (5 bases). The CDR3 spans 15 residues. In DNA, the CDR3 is TGTGCCTGCAGTTTTCGGCAGGGAAACACAGATACGCAGTATTTT. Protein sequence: CACSFRQGNTDTQYF.

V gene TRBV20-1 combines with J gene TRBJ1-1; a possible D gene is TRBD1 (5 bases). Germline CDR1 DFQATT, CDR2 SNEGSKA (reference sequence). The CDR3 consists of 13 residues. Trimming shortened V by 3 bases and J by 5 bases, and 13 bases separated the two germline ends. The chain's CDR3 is CSAREGSRTEAFF. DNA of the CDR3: TGCAGTGCTAGGGAGGGGTCTAGGACTGAAGCTTTCTTT.

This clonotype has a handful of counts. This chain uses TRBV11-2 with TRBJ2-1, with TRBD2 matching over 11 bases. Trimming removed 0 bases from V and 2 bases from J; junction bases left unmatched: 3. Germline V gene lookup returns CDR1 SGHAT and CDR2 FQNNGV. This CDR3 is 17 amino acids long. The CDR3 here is CASSLDSGGEAYNEQFF. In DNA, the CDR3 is TGTGCCAGCAGCTTAGATAGCGGGGGGGAGGCCTACAATGAGCAGTTCTTC.

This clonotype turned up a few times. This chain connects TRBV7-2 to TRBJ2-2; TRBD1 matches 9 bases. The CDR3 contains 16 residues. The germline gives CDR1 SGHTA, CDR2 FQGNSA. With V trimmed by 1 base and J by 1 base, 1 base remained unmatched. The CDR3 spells CASSLGGQGNTGELFF. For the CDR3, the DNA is TGTGCCAGCAGCTTAGGGGGACAGGGGAACACCGGGGAGCTGTTTTTT.

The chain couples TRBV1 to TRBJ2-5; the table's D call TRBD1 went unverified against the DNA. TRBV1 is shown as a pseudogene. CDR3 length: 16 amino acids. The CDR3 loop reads CTSSPKLLGAQETQYF. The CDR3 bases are TGCACCAGCAGCCCGAAACTCTTGGGGGCCCAAGAGACCCAGTACTTC.